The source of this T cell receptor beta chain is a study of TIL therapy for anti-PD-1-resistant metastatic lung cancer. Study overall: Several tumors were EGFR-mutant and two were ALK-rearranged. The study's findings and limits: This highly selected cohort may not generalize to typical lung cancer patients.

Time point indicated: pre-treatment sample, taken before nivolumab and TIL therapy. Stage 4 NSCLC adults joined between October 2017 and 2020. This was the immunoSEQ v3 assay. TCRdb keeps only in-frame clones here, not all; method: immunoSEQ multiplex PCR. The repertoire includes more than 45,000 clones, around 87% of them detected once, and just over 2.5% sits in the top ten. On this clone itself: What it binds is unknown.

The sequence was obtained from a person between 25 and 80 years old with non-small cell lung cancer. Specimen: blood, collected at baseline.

The CDR3 DNA follows: TGTGCCAGCAGCCCTGTAGCGGGGGGGCCCTACAATGAGCAGTTCTTC. Translation: CASSPVAGGPYNEQFF. V and J are TRBV9 and TRBJ2-1, with TRBD2 identical over 11 bases. V shed 4 bases and J 2 bases; nucleotides not matched to a gene: 5. Germline V gene sequence: CDR1 SGDLS, CDR2 YYNGEE. The length of the CDR3 is 16 residues.